One TCR beta chain is described in this entry. This record belongs to a study of long-term antiretroviral therapy in people with HIV. The run of the v3.0 immunoSEQ assay was at survey level. Sequencing used immunoSEQ multiplex PCR; TCRdb keeps in-frame clones, though not all of them. This table has fewer than 35,000 clones, about 74% appearing once. The receptor's source is a woman in her 50s with HIV. The source material was unsorted PBMCs, sampled 2 years after starting antiretroviral therapy.

The CDR3 region has the DNA TGCGCCAGCAGCTTGGTCTGGGGTGGGGACACTGAAGCTTTCTTT. Translated: CASSLVWGGDTEAFF. The rearrangement joins TRBV5-1 to TRBJ1-1, with D unclear. The V end was cut by 0 bases, the J end by 3 bases, with 12 bases between. The CDR3 has 15 amino acids. Germline assignment: CDR1 SGHRS and CDR2 YFSETQ.